Following are 15 T cell receptor beta chains from one sample sequenced in a study of T cell repertoires in cytomegalovirus infection. No antigen has been identified for these receptors. TCRdb reprocessed the reads via MiXCR and lists one record per CDR3 protein. The top ten clones hold approximately 59% of a sample with roughly 200,000 distinct CDR3 sequences, 35% to 40% of them seen once. The sample here was CD8+ T cells from cultured PBMCs, taken from culture after CMV antigen stimulation. The receptors originated from a human donor in good health (CMV status not recorded). Some clones in this sample may be carry-over from other donors' samples.

This clonotype came up many times. V gene TRBV11-3 combines with J gene TRBJ2-2; possibly TRBD2 for D (5 bases). The V gene lost 3 bases and the J gene lost 7 bases, with 6 bases spanning the gap. This CDR3 has 12 amino acids. Germline V gene lookup returns CDR1 SGHNT and CDR2 YENEEA. For the CDR3, the DNA is TGTGCCAGCAGCTTCGGGGACGGGGAGCTGTTTTTT. Its protein is CASSFGDGELFF.

V and J are TRBV7-3 and TRBJ2-5; TRBD2 matches 7 bases. The V segment lost 5 bases and the J segment 3 bases; nucleotides outside the gene matches: 6. The CDR3 is 14 amino acids. CDR1 SGHTA and CDR2 FQGTGA come from the germline V gene. Here the CDR3 reads CASSRTSQEETQYF. CDR3 DNA sequence: TGTGCCAGCAGCCGGACTAGTCAGGAAGAGACCCAGTACTTC.

The CDR3 DNA reads as TGTGCCATCAGGTTAGAGTTGGAGGGGGGGCCGGTCCCCCCATTTACATACGAGCAGTACTTC. It encodes CAIRLELEGGPVPPFTYEQYF. The chain recombines TRBV10-3 with TRBJ2-7, with a weak D call TRBD2 (7 bases). The length of the CDR3 is 21 residues. Trimming left V 6 bases short and J 4 bases short, with 37 bases between. Germline lookup yields CDR1 ENHRY and CDR2 SYGVKD.

This clonotype was picked up a small number of times. This chain uses TRBV27 with TRBJ2-3; maybe TRBD2 (6 bases). The germline V gene encodes CDR1 MNHEY and CDR2 SMNVEV (reference sequence). V gave up 4 bases and J gave up 2 bases, with 19 bases separating them. This CDR3 spans 17 amino acids. This chain's CDR3 is CASSSGTVLGPTDTQYF. CDR3 bases: TGTGCCAGCAGTTCCGGGACTGTTCTAGGCCCCACAGATACGCAGTATTTT.

The rearrangement joins TRBV5-4 to TRBJ1-2; TRBD1 might be the D (6 bases). Trimming took off 2 bases at V and 8 bases at J, with 13 bases between the two ends. Germline CDR1 reads SGHNT; CDR2 reads YYREEE (reference sequence). The length of the CDR3 is 13 residues. CDR3 region: CASSFNRASGYTF. DNA for the CDR3: TGTGCCAGCAGCTTTAACAGGGCAAGCGGCTACACCTTC.

This chain connects TRBV6-6 to TRBJ2-5, with D possibly being TRBD2 (6 bases). CDR3 length: 14 residues. Germline CDR1 reads MNHNY; CDR2 reads SVGAGI (reference sequence). V lost 6 bases and J lost 5, with 16 bases in between. CDR3 bases: TGTGCCAGCAGGCCGCGGGGCGAGGTGGAGACCCAGTACTTC. As protein: CASRPRGEVETQYF.

This clonotype was counted between two and nine times. The chain is built from TRBV7-9 and TRBJ1-4; 7 bases line up with TRBD1. This CDR3 spans 13 amino acids. V trimming: 8 bases; J trimming: 8 bases; junction bases outside the gene matches: 8. Germline values: CDR1 SEHNR, CDR2 FQNEAQ (reference sequence). The CDR3 DNA sequence: TGTGCCAGCGAGGACAGGAAAGAAGAAAAACTGTTTTTT. Amino acid sequence: CASEDRKEEKLFF. The full variable domain, in which reference TRBV7-9 and TRBJ1-4 provide the parts outside the CDR3, is DTGVSQNPRHKITKRGQNVTFRCDPISEHNRLYWYRQTLGQGPEFLTYFQNEAQLEKSRLLSDRFSAERPKGSFSTLEIQRTEQGDSAMYLCASEDRKEEKLFFGSGTQLSVL.

The rearrangement joins TRBV7-2 to TRBJ2-6; 10 nucleotides agree with TRBD2. The V gene's germline CDR1 is SGHTA and CDR2 FQGNSA. The CDR3 is made up of 18 amino acids. V gave up 5 bases and J gave up 1 base; unmatched junction bases: 8. The chain's CDR3 is CASSREASGGSGANVLTF. The CDR3 coding sequence is TGTGCCAGCAGCCGAGAGGCTAGCGGGGGATCTGGGGCCAACGTCCTGACTTTC.

In its sample, this clonotype was seen a few times. This chain joins TRBV7-9 and TRBJ1-2; possibly TRBD1 for D (5 bases). V was clipped by 3 bases and J by 4 bases, with 15 bases between them. Germline lookup yields CDR1 SEHNR and CDR2 FQNEAQ (reference sequence). The CDR3 contains 15 residues. The CDR3 region has the DNA TGTGCCAGCAGCTTTGGGGCAGGACCGGTCTATGGCTACACCTTC. The encoded protein is CASSFGAGPVYGYTF.

The chain uses TRBV27 and TRBJ2-2; 10 bases fit TRBD1. This CDR3 has 17 amino acids. The V segment lost 2 bases and the J segment 7 bases; nucleotides outside the gene matches: 10. Germline CDR1 reads MNHEY; CDR2 reads SMNVEV (reference sequence). CDR3 DNA sequence: TGTGCCAGCAGTTTAGGAGGGACAGGGGTTGGTCGCGGGGAGCTGTTTTTT. This translates into CASSLGGTGVGRGELFF.

As regards this clonotype: This may come from a read error, since a much larger clone is one base off. This chain connects TRBV9 to TRBJ2-3; D is undetermined. V was cut by 0 bases and J by 4 bases, with 0 bases left in between. The CDR3 is made up of 11 amino acids. Germline loops: CDR1 SGDLS, CDR2 YYNGEE. CDR3 residues: CASSVADTQYF. Here the CDR3 DNA reads TGTGCCAGCAGCGTAGCAGATACGCAGTATTTT.

Comments on this clonotype: The germline gene is not matched at one end of the junction; a read error may be the cause. V gene TRBV4-1 combines with J gene TRBJ2-7; 9 bases fit TRBD2. CDR3 length: 15 residues. In germline, CDR1 is MGHRA, CDR2 YSYEKL. This CDR3 reads CASSQEASGIYEQYF. CDR3 nucleotides: TGTGCCAGCAGCCAAGAGGCTAGCGGGATCTACGAGCAGTACTTC.

The chain recombines TRBV7-6 with TRBJ2-3; 7 bases are a match to TRBD1. The CDR3 consists of 16 residues. Germline V gene data show CDR1 as SGHVS and CDR2 as FNYEAQ. V lost 4 bases to trimming and J lost 3 bases; unmatched junction nucleotides: 10. The CDR3 DNA reads TGTGCCAGCAGCTCCTTTCTCGAGACAGGGACAGATACGCAGTATTTT. Its translation: CASSSFLETGTDTQYF.

This clonotype has only one observation. V gene TRBV6-1 combines with J gene TRBJ1-6; 7 positions match TRBD1. Germline values: CDR1 MNHNS, CDR2 SASEGT. The CDR3 covers 19 residues. The V segment lost 0 bases and the J segment 0 bases; nucleotides outside the gene matches: 8. The CDR3 region is CASSEAGVGQSSYNSPLHF. The CDR3 DNA reads TGTGCCAGCAGTGAAGCGGGGGTGGGACAGAGCTCCTATAATTCACCCCTCCACTTT.

The chain combines TRBV6-5 with TRBJ2-1, with D perhaps matching TRBD1 or TRBD2 (6 bases each). Germline CDR1 and CDR2: MNHEY and SVGAGI. V was cut by 6 bases and J by 3 bases, with 12 bases left in between. This CDR3 spans 14 amino acids. The CDR3 spells CASRSGAYYNEQFF. CDR3 sequence (DNA): TGTGCCAGCAGGTCGGGGGCCTACTACAATGAGCAGTTCTTC.